This record concerns one TCR beta chain sequence. Its specific antigen is unknown. No per-base quality is available; no much larger clone lies one base away. Taken from cysteine to phenylalanine, the CDR3 has 16 residues. Of the read, only the CDR3 DNA is kept; its 48 bases are in frame from base 1. From V the trimming removes 4 bases and from J it removes 2 bases, while the gene matches leave 10 bases of the junction unaccounted for. Per the germline V gene, SGDLS is the CDR1 and YYNGEE is the CDR2. This record belongs to a study of control samples from healthy donors and cancer patients (dated by TCRdb to the early 2020s). Preparation of the library involved the immunoSEQ multiplex PCR assay. TCRdb mirrors the immuneACCESS table, restricted to in-frame sequences. Some clones are absent from its copies; in checked studies, under half trace to an unresolved V gene, and the reason for the others is unknown. Across this sample there are some 130,000 clones, with around 90% seen only once. About 2.3% of the sample belongs to the ten largest clones.

The clonotype was recovered from a man aged 35 to 55 in good health. Sequenced: blood. The chain was built from TRBV9 and TRBJ2-5; 8 central bases correspond to TRBD2. The CDR3 reads CASSSPGLGTQETQYF. DNA sequence: TGTGCCAGCAGCTCTCCGGGACTAGGGACTCAAGAGACCCAGTACTTC.